This TCR beta chain was recovered during a study of shared clonotypes between healthy human individuals (dated by TCRdb to about 2020). Broadly, across the study: The cohort included a few men and a couple of women between 18 and 49 years of age. Per donor, three plates each were used for CD4 naive and CD4 memory, two for CD8 naive, and one for CD8 memory. To estimate repertoire size and how much clonotype sharing occurs between individuals, the study deeply sequenced the blood TCR repertoires of five or six healthy adults. Different laboratories and diverse techniques were used to prepare libraries and sequence TCR repertoires, to increase sequencing depth and limit assay-specific biases. Each donor's leukapheresis produced roughly between roughly 0.85 and 9.5 billion PBMCs.

This clone was picked up one time. It has no known antigen specificity. Base-call qualities are not available, and no considerably larger clone is one nucleotide away. The study at large found these results: Larger estimated clonotype richness was generally found for naive subsets than for memory subsets. Sampling was limited to blood, and TCR repertoires in tissue likely differ from TCR repertoires in blood. When a few donors were compared, the shared fraction of clonotypes was around 5.1% for naive CD4, 3.5% to 4% for naive CD8, 2% to 2.5% for memory CD4, and roughly 0.43% for memory CD8. Because the study included only a small number of donors, the genetic and exposure-history diversity represented was limited. Pairwise subsampling led to the expectation that sequencing depth would affect the degree of clonotype sharing among donors. Clonotypes shared by all four sorted-subset donors showed higher generation probabilities than non-shared clonotypes. Incomplete sequencing was indicated by rarefaction of sorted-subset datasets, despite the large sequencing depth.

The CDR3 spans 13 residues, from the cysteine through the phenylalanine. Kept here is only the CDR3 DNA, which spans 39 bases and is read in frame from base 1. CDR1 SEHNR and CDR2 FQNEAQ are derived from the germline V gene (reference sequence). V sheds 5 bases and J sheds 0 bases, leaving 7 bases between their ends. TCR CDR3 regions were amplified from genomic DNA by multiplex PCR using the deep immunoSEQ assay. For each cell subset, the extracted genomic DNA was distributed evenly across all wells of several immunoSEQ 96-well plates, and each plate served as one replicate. For sorted subsets, about 200 ng genomic DNA, equal to tens of thousands of T cell genomes, was loaded into each replicate PCR. Purified libraries were measured with a Qubit 3.0 fluorometer, size-checked on a Bioanalyzer 2100, and measured again with the KAPA Library Quantification kit. Every immunoSEQ 96-well plate was sequenced on a separate single-read 150-cycle Illumina NextSeq 550 flow cell. As for the authors' bioinformatics: Because the immunoSEQ output included only junctional sequences and no quality scores, the filtering could not be the same as the filtering used for full-length reads. Sequences were annotated with PyIR, a Python wrapper for IgBLAST v1.9, using IMGT germline references to assign V/J genes and CDR3. Any read was removed if the V/J assignment was weak (E-value above 1e-6), the CDR3 was missing, or the read contained stop codons, out-of-frame junctions, or ambiguous translated residues. V3J clonotypes were defined as sequences sharing an identical inferred V gene, J gene, and CDR3 amino acid sequence. The percentage overlap between two repertoires was calculated by dividing the number of shared unique clonotypes by the size of the smaller repertoire. Three approaches were used to assess repertoire richness: RTK rarefaction, the Chao1 estimator, and Recon v2.1 estimates of unobserved clonotypes. For all TCRbeta clonotypes obtained by the gDNA method from a handful of donors, generation probabilities were computed with OLGA. Entries here come from immuneACCESS through TCRdb and include only in-frame sequences with V and J called. Some clones fail to appear in such tables; in the studies checked, an unresolved V gene covers under half of the shortfall, and the cause of the remainder is unknown. V and J calls and clone size are those listed in that table; D and trimming were worked out from the DNA. The sample records about 1 million clones, roughly 70% of which are singletons. The ten largest clones add up to approximately 1.5% of the sample.

Donors were healthy HIV-negative adults with no recently reported acute infections or vaccinations. Every donor was a Caucasian adult residing in Nashville, Tennessee, USA. CD4+ T cells were enriched through magnetic negative selection, after which naive cells were positively selected on CD45RA and the remaining negative fraction served as the memory subset. After blood collection by leukapheresis, PBMCs were isolated using Ficoll-Histopaque density gradient centrifugation and then cryopreserved in the vapor phase of liquid nitrogen. Purity and quantity of every magnetically sorted T cell population were checked by analytical flow cytometry. Each sorted fraction had its genomic DNA isolated and then quantified by UV absorbance on a Nanodrop 2000c.

Sequences were obtained from memory CD4+ T cells sorted from blood. The sample's cell subset or site label, in plain terms: CD45RA-negative fraction. The rearranged chain carries TRBV7-9 and TRBJ1-1, with the D gene too uncertain to name. The TCR sequence derives from a man aged 18 to 35 in good health. The CDR3 amino acid sequence is: CASSPAVNTEAFF. The DNA sequence is as follows: TGTGCCAGCAGCCCCGCGGTGAACACTGAAGCTTTCTTT. The reference TRBV7-9 and TRBJ1-1 proteins fill in what lies around the CDR3, so the full variable domain reads DTGVSQNPRHKITKRGQNVTFRCDPISEHNRLYWYRQTLGQGPEFLTYFQNEAQLEKSRLLSDRFSAERPKGSFSTLEIQRTEQGDSAMYLCASSPAVNTEAFFGQGTRLTVV.